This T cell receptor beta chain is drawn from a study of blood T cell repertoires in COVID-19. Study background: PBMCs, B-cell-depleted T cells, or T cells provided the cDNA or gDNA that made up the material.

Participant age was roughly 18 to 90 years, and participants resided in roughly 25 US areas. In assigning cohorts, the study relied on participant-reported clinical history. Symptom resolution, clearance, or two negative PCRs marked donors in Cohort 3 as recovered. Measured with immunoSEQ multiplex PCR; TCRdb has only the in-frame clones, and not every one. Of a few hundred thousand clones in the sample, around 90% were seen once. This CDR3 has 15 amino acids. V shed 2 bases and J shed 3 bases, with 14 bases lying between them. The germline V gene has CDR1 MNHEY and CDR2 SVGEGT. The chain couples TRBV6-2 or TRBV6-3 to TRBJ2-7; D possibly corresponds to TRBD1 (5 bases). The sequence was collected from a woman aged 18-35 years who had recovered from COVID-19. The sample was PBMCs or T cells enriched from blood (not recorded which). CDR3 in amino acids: CASSYSRAGNYEQYF. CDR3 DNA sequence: TGTGCCAGCAGTTACAGCAGGGCAGGGAACTACGAGCAGTACTTC.